The 20 T cell receptor beta chains below all came from one sample that was sequenced in a study of shared clonotypes between healthy human individuals. Assay used: immunoSEQ multiplex PCR; TCRdb lists only in-frame clones, some missing. Among more than 550,000 clones listed, 92% were seen once. Terminally differentiated effector memory CD45RA+ cells were excluded from the naive CD8 cells, which were CD45RO-negative and positively selected for CCR7. Sequencing was carried out using naive CD8+ T cells sorted from blood. All receptors derive from a man aged 30 to 45 in good health.

This sequence joins TRBV7-6 and TRBJ2-3; tentative D call: TRBD2 (6 bases). Per germline, CDR1 SGHVS and CDR2 FNYEAQ. Trimming removed 5 bases at V and 6 bases at J, with 18 bases between. The length of the CDR3 is 15 residues. The CDR3 region has the DNA TGTGCCAGCAGCCCGGCCCGGGCGGGGTCCGATACGCAGTATTTT. Amino acid sequence: CASSPARAGSDTQYF.

The chain recombines TRBV19 with TRBJ2-1, with TRBD1 matching 9 bases. CDR3 length: 15 amino acids. V dropped 4 bases and J dropped 4; count of bases not matched to a gene: 5. Looked up from germline, CDR1 is LNHDA and CDR2 is SQIVND (reference sequence). CDR3 DNA: TGTGCCAGTAGTAACGACAGGGGGTGGTACAATGAGCAGTTCTTC. This sequence encodes CASSNDRGWYNEQFF.

The rearrangement joins TRBV7-8 to TRBJ2-5, with D tentatively TRBD1 (6 bases). V lost 5 bases and J 2 bases, leaving 12 bases between the germline ends. This CDR3 has 14 residues. CDR1 and CDR2 (germline): SGHVS, FQNEAQ. CDR3 sequence: CASSATGWQETQYF. Here the CDR3 DNA reads TGTGCCAGCAGCGCCACAGGGTGGCAAGAGACCCAGTACTTC.

This rearrangement joins TRBV4-3 to TRBJ2-7, with TRBD2 as a possible D gene (6 bases). V was trimmed by 1 base and J by 6 bases, leaving 16 bases between them. Germline loops: CDR1 LGHNA, CDR2 YSLEER. This CDR3 has 15 amino acids. The CDR3 DNA reads TGCGCCAGCAGCCAAGTGAGCACAGGAGGGAGCGAGCAGTACTTC. Translated, it gives CASSQVSTGGSEQYF.

The chain links TRBV29-1 to TRBJ2-1; D not certain. This CDR3 region has 18 residues. V was shortened by 0 bases and J by 1 base, with 19 bases between the two germline ends. Germline loops: CDR1 SQVTM, CDR2 ANQGSEA. Written as DNA, the CDR3 is TGCAGCGTTGAAGACAGCCGGGTGGGAACAGCTTCCTACAATGAGCAGTTCTTC. This gives the protein CSVEDSRVGTASYNEQFF.

The V gene is TRBV7-8, the J gene TRBJ2-3, with 9 bases matching TRBD1. The CDR3 is 17 residues long. The germline V gene has CDR1 SGHVS and CDR2 FQNEAQ. V shed 4 bases and J 0 bases; nucleotides not matched to a gene: 8. CDR3 sequence (DNA): TGTGCCAGCAGCTATCACCGGGACAGGGATAGCACAGATACGCAGTATTTT. Its protein is CASSYHRDRDSTDTQYF. The full variable domain, rest sourced from reference TRBV7-8 and TRBJ2-3, is GAGVSQSPRYKVAKRGQDVALRCDPISGHVSLFWYQQALGQGPEFLTYFQNEAQLDKSGLPSDRFFAERPEGSVSTLKIQRTQQEDSAVYLCASSYHRDRDSTDTQYFGPGTRLTVL.

The V and J genes are TRBV25-1 and TRBJ2-1; D gene unclear. The CDR3 is 13 amino acids. The germline V gene encodes CDR1 MGHDK and CDR2 SYGVNS. With 3 bases removed from V and 10 bases from J, the gap between germline ends came to 13 bases. The CDR3 is CASSDRYIPEQFF. Written as DNA, the CDR3 is TGTGCCAGCAGTGATCGGTACATACCCGAGCAGTTCTTC.

This sequence joins TRBV5-6 and TRBJ2-1; D tentatively fits TRBD1 or TRBD2 (6 bases each). CDR1 and CDR2 (germline): SGHDT, YYEEEE. Trimming shortened V by 4 bases and J by 10 bases, and 12 bases separated the two germline ends. This CDR3 spans 12 amino acids. CDR3 bases: TGTGCCAGCAGCCCGGGGGCGGGAGAGCAGTTCTTC. Amino acids: CASSPGAGEQFF.

The chain combines TRBV7-8 with TRBJ2-3, with 9 bases aligning to TRBD2. V shed 4 bases and J 2 bases; nucleotides not matched to a gene: 7. Germline V CDR1 and CDR2: SGHVS, FQNEAQ. CDR3 length: 16 residues. The DNA of the CDR3 is TGTGCCAGCAGCTCCCGCGGGAGGGGGGTCACAGATACGCAGTATTTT. This gives the protein CASSSRGRGVTDTQYF.

The CDR3 is CASSLSYGTGANYGYTF. Here the CDR3 DNA reads TGTGCCAGCAGTTTATCGTACGGGACAGGGGCTAACTATGGCTACACCTTC. The V call is TRBV27, the J call TRBJ1-2; 10 bases align to TRBD1. V lost 0 bases to trimming and J lost 0 bases; unmatched junction nucleotides: 4. CDR3 length: 17 residues. Germline V gives CDR1 MNHEY, CDR2 SMNVEV (reference sequence).

This clone was counted once. The gene calls are TRBV25-1 and TRBJ2-5; 8 bases map to TRBD2. This CDR3 contains 15 residues. Germline loops: CDR1 MGHDK, CDR2 SYGVNS. V was clipped by 5 bases and J by 2 bases; unmatched bases: 7. The CDR3 DNA reads TGTGCCAGCAGTCGCATAGCGGGACCTCAAGAGACCCAGTACTTC. This codes for CASSRIAGPQETQYF.

The chain combines TRBV4-1 with TRBJ2-2; possible D gene TRBD2, 6 bases. CDR1 and CDR2 from the germline V gene are MGHRA and YSYEKL. The length of the CDR3 is 16 residues. Trimming took 4 bases from V and 6 from J, leaving 18 bases between them. The CDR3 region is CASSPRETGSAGELFF. DNA of the CDR3: TGCGCCAGCAGCCCTCGAGAGACCGGGAGTGCCGGGGAGCTGTTTTTT.

The genes are TRBV4-1 and TRBJ1-1, with unresolved D. CDR1 and CDR2 from the germline V gene are MGHRA and YSYEKL. V was trimmed by 1 base and J by 7 bases, leaving 4 bases between them. This CDR3 region has 11 residues. The CDR3 is CASSQGSEAFF. In DNA, the CDR3 is TGCGCCAGCAGCCAAGGCAGTGAAGCTTTCTTT.

This chain joins TRBV4-1 and TRBJ2-7; no clear D gene. This CDR3 has 15 residues. Germline V gene data show CDR1 as MGHRA and CDR2 as YSYEKL. The V end was cut by 4 bases, the J end by 2 bases, with 15 bases between. CDR3 region: CASSPTQEFPYEQYF. For the CDR3, the DNA is TGCGCCAGCAGCCCAACGCAGGAGTTTCCCTACGAGCAGTACTTC.

This clone was recorded only once. CDR3 residues: CASSGPQGGEAEAFF. In nucleotides, the CDR3 is TGTGCCAGCAGCGGGCCACAGGGGGGGGAGGCTGAAGCTTTCTTT. The chain has TRBV27 and TRBJ1-1; 8 positions agree with TRBD1. J gave up 6 bases and V 6 bases, and 12 bases lay outside the gene matches. The germline gives CDR1 MNHEY, CDR2 SMNVEV (reference sequence). The CDR3 spans 15 residues.

V and J are TRBV4-1 and TRBJ1-1; D remains unclear. The germline V gene has CDR1 MGHRA and CDR2 YSYEKL. CDR3 size: 12 residues. Trimming stripped 0 bases from V and 4 bases from J, with 3 bases between. In DNA, the CDR3 is TGCGCCAGCAGCCAAGACCGCACTGAAGCTTTCTTT. Amino acids: CASSQDRTEAFF.

The chain uses TRBV14 and TRBJ1-2; D unclear. This CDR3 region has 14 residues. The germline V gene encodes CDR1 SGHDN and CDR2 FVKESK. V lost 4 bases, J lost 4 bases, and 13 bases lay in between. CDR3 sequence reads: CASSPTGGPYGYTF. Written as DNA, the CDR3 is TGTGCCAGCAGCCCGACCGGAGGCCCCTATGGCTACACCTTC.

The chain has TRBV29-1 and TRBJ2-1; TRBD2 aligns across 12 bases. CDR1 SQVTM and CDR2 ANQGSEA come from the germline V gene. The CDR3 is made up of 15 amino acids. V was pared by 4 bases and J by 3 bases, with 4 bases of the junction left unmatched. CDR3 DNA: TGCAGCGTTGCGGGACTAGCGGGCTACTACAATGAGCAGTTCTTC. Translated, it gives CSVAGLAGYYNEQFF.

This sequence joins TRBV5-6 and TRBJ2-5; D not certain. The CDR3 runs to 17 residues. With 0 bases removed from V and 3 bases from J, the gap between germline ends came to 18 bases. CDR1 and CDR2 from the germline V gene are SGHDT and YYEEEE. The CDR3 DNA reads as TGTGCCAGCAGCTTGGTAGGCAGTCACAATACTAAAGAGACCCAGTACTTC. It is translated as CASSLVGSHNTKETQYF.

The V gene is TRBV23-1, the J gene TRBJ1-5, with D unclear. TRBV23-1 is labeled an ORF, and its function is uncertain. This CDR3 comprises 16 residues. Trimming removed 0 bases from V and 3 bases from J, with 12 bases in between. CDR3 loop: CASSQSGRPPNQPQHF. CDR3 DNA: TGCGCCAGCAGTCAATCGGGCAGGCCCCCCAATCAGCCCCAGCATTTT.